This T cell receptor beta chain was retrieved from a study of naive and memory T cell subsets. General study points: Far more TCRs reportedly came from tuberculin skin test site biopsies.

The SP2 primer and nested alpha and beta constant region primers amplified ligated cDNA in four rounds. Alpha and beta constant region primers primed reverse transcription for blood and skin samples. TCRdb ran MiXCR on the UMI-ligation and nested PCR reads and lists one entry per CDR3 protein. The table includes 20,000 to 25,000 distinct CDR3 sequences, 4.5% to 7% detected once. CDR3 length equals 11 residues. Trimming removed 6 bases at V and 6 bases at J, with 6 bases between. Germline V CDR1 and CDR2: MNHEY, SVGEGT. This clonotype was seen repeatedly, ten times or more. Its antigen is not identified. The treatment here: skin biopsy from PPD injection site in Mantoux-positive individual. An oligonucleotide containing a UMI was ligated to the 3' end of TCR cDNA. Skin biopsies came from PPD injection sites in Mantoux-positive individuals.

The receptor was isolated from an adult in good health. Sequenced material: skin, taken from a tuberculin skin test site. The chain employs TRBV6-2 or TRBV6-3 and TRBJ2-1; D uncertain. Written as DNA, the CDR3 is TGTGCCAGCAGCCGCGCCAATGAGCAGTTCTTC. As protein: CASSRANEQFF.